The next 19 T cell receptor beta chains were all read from a single sample in a study of human T cells and chemical hapten exposure. Each CDR3 protein gets one entry after TCRdb re-called the RACE reads with MiXCR. Here the sample spans about 300,000 distinct CDR3 sequences, 5.5% being singletons. Documented time point: pre-sensitization, week 0. Documented treatment: therapeutic diphenylcyclopropenone sensitization with weekly scalp DPC. The specimen was whole blood, collected in connection with sensitization to the hapten diphenylcyclopropenone (DPC). These receptors were obtained from a woman younger than 35 with alopecia areata. Some clones in this sample may be carry-over from other donors' samples.

The rearrangement joins TRBV5-1 to TRBJ2-1; no firm D call. V lost 4 bases, J lost 0 bases, and 11 bases lay in between. The CDR3 totals 15 residues. Germline V lookup: CDR1 SGHRS, CDR2 YFSETQ. The CDR3 DNA reads as TGCGCCAGCAGCGCCGACGACCCCTCCTACAATGAGCAGTTCTTC. Protein sequence: CASSADDPSYNEQFF.

This clonotype has a handful of counts. The chain employs TRBV12-3 or TRBV12-4 and TRBJ2-7; D remains ambiguous. This CDR3 has 12 residues. V lost 5 bases to trimming and J lost 9 bases, with 14 bases between them. CDR3 in DNA: TGTGCCAGCAGTGTCGACGGACGAGGGCAGTACTTC. Translating gives CASSVDGRGQYF.

This clonotype showed up just a few times. The chain combines TRBV20-1 with TRBJ2-3; 8 nucleotides agree with TRBD1. Germline values: CDR1 DFQATT, CDR2 SNEGSKA (reference sequence). V lost 5 bases to trimming and J lost 1 base; unmatched junction nucleotides: 8. The length of the CDR3 is 15 residues. DNA for the CDR3: TGCAGTGCTTCCCAGGGGGCGGAGGGCACAGATACGCAGTATTTT. Translation gives CSASQGAEGTDTQYF.

The chain uses TRBV20-1 and TRBJ2-1; 12 positions match TRBD2. V dropped 0 bases and J dropped 8; count of bases not matched to a gene: 5. Germline V CDR1 and CDR2: DFQATT, SNEGSKA (reference sequence). The CDR3 runs 15 residues. The CDR3 sequence is CSARDMASGGDEQFF. In DNA form, the CDR3 reads TGCAGTGCTAGAGATATGGCTAGCGGGGGGGATGAGCAGTTCTTC.

The chain has TRBV7-3 and TRBJ2-2; 8 nucleotides agree with TRBD1. The CDR3 is made up of 13 amino acids. V shed 4 bases and J 6 bases; nucleotides not matched to a gene: 1. Germline V gives CDR1 SGHTA, CDR2 FQGTGA. The CDR3 coding sequence is TGTGCCAGCAGCTCGACAGGGGCCGGGGAGCTGTTTTTT. Translated, it gives CASSSTGAGELFF.

V is TRBV20-1 and J is TRBJ2-3; the D is unclear. Germline values: CDR1 DFQATT, CDR2 SNEGSKA (reference sequence). CDR3 size: 10 residues. V was shortened by 5 bases and J by 5 bases, with 5 bases between the two germline ends. This CDR3 is CSAHGDTQYF. CDR3 nucleotide sequence: TGCAGTGCTCACGGAGATACGCAGTATTTT.

This clonotype has only a few counts. This sequence joins TRBV21-1 and TRBJ1-5. TRBV21-1 is deemed a pseudogene. This CDR3 contains 14 residues. The CDR3 region is CASTTQREHQPQHF. In nucleotides, the CDR3 is TGTGCCAGCACAACACAGAGGGAGCATCAGCCCCAGCATTTT.

This clonotype has at least ten counts. V is TRBV5-8 and J is TRBJ2-3; 10 bases map to TRBD2. In germline, CDR1 is SGHTS, CDR2 YDEGEE. CDR3 length equals 17 residues. After removal of 5 bases from V and 1 base from J, the junction contained 10 bases not matched to a gene. The CDR3 DNA is TGTGCCAGCAGGTCCCCGGGACTAGCGACTGGCACAGATACGCAGTATTTT. As protein: CASRSPGLATGTDTQYF.

This clonotype was seen more than once but under ten times. This chain links TRBV29-1 with TRBJ2-4; D is ambiguous. CDR1 SQVTM and CDR2 ANQGSEA come from the germline V gene. The CDR3 totals 12 residues. V was trimmed by 7 bases and J by 8 bases, leaving 15 bases between them. This CDR3 reads CSATYSSDIQYF. Here the CDR3 DNA reads TGCAGCGCCACCTACTCTAGTGACATTCAGTACTTC.

This clonotype has a handful of counts. The chain has TRBV6-5 and TRBJ2-1, with 11 bases that match TRBD1. The J segment lost 5 bases and the V segment lost 5 bases, leaving 5 bases of the junction unmatched. The CDR3 covers 15 residues. Per germline, CDR1 MNHEY and CDR2 SVGAGI. CDR3 in amino acids: CASSRGTGGHNEQFF. The CDR3 DNA reads as TGTGCCAGCAGTAGGGGGACAGGGGGACACAATGAGCAGTTCTTC.

This clonotype appeared many times. J is TRBJ2-7 and V is TRBV5-6; D is undetermined. The V gene's germline CDR1 is SGHDT and CDR2 YYEEEE. Deletions cut 1 base from V and 0 bases from J, with 8 bases between. The CDR3 extends over 14 amino acids. The DNA for the CDR3 is TGTGCCAGCAGCTTGAGATACAGCTCCTACGAGCAGTACTTC. It yields the protein CASSLRYSSYEQYF.

The sample holds many counts of this clonotype. This sequence joins TRBV7-2 and TRBJ1-4, with 7 positions matching TRBD1. The V gene end was trimmed by 4 bases and the J gene end by 10 bases; junction bases not matched to a gene: 6. Germline V gene sequence: CDR1 SGHTA, CDR2 FQGNSA. The CDR3 totals 13 residues. CDR3 DNA sequence: TGTGCCAGCAGCTCGACAGGGAGGAGAAAACTGTTTTTT. Amino acids: CASSSTGRRKLFF.

Many counts were recorded for this clonotype. The V and J genes are TRBV13 and TRBJ1-3; no definite D call. V shed 5 bases and J shed 1 base, with 12 bases lying between them. CDR1 and CDR2 from the germline V gene are PRHDT and FYEKMQ (reference sequence). The CDR3 covers 15 residues. CDR3 sequence: CASSPTTISGNTIYF. The CDR3 DNA follows: TGTGCCAGCAGCCCAACGACTATTTCTGGAAACACCATATATTTT.

The sample holds a few counts of this clonotype. This chain connects TRBV12-3 or TRBV12-4 to TRBJ1-6; 10 bases match TRBD1. J gave up 7 bases and V 7 bases, and 7 bases lay outside the gene matches. The CDR3 extends over 15 amino acids. The CDR3 region has the DNA TGTGCCAGCACCCCGCCGGGACAGGGGAATTCACCCCTCCACTTT. Translating gives CASTPPGQGNSPLHF.

In its sample, this clonotype was seen a few times. This chain links TRBV4-1 with TRBJ2-1; D possibly corresponds to TRBD2 (5 bases). CDR1 is MGHRA, CDR2 YSYEKL, per germline. Trimming pared 2 bases from V and 7 bases from J, leaving 15 bases between. The CDR3 sequence is 15 residues long. The CDR3 here is CASSQFTGSRNEQFF. The CDR3 coding sequence is TGCGCCAGCAGCCAATTTACGGGATCGAGGAATGAGCAGTTCTTC.

The chain carries TRBV27 and TRBJ2-5; D uncertain. Germline V gene sequence: CDR1 MNHEY, CDR2 SMNVEV (reference sequence). Trimming removed 1 base from V and 1 base from J, with 7 bases in between. The CDR3 is 14 residues long. In DNA, the CDR3 is TGTGCCAGCAGTTTATTCGGAGCCCAAGAGACCCAGTACTTC. Amino acid sequence: CASSLFGAQETQYF.

This clonotype was seen at least ten times. The chain joins TRBV9 to TRBJ1-2; D is perhaps TRBD1 (5 bases). V lost 3 bases to trimming and J lost 6 bases, with 12 bases between them. CDR1 is SGDLS, CDR2 YYNGEE, per germline. This CDR3 spans 13 amino acids. As DNA, the CDR3 is TGTGCCAGCAGCGCCTCCGACAGAAATGGCTACACCTTC. Translating it yields CASSASDRNGYTF.

The V gene is TRBV7-2, the J gene TRBJ2-1, with 12 positions matching TRBD2. This CDR3 has 16 amino acids. Unmatched junction bases numbered 9, after V lost 4 bases and J lost 8 bases. CDR1 and CDR2 from the germline V gene are SGHTA and FQGNSA. The CDR3 DNA follows: TGTGCCAGCAGCTCCGGGAAGACTAGCGGGGGCCATGAGCAGTTCTTC. Amino acids: CASSSGKTSGGHEQFF.

This chain connects TRBV12-3 or TRBV12-4 to TRBJ2-3; D not certain. The ends were cut back, 1 base at V and 7 bases at J, with 12 bases in the middle. The CDR3 runs 14 residues. The CDR3 DNA is TGTGCCAGCAGTTTAGGGATCGTAGGTAATACGCAGTATTTT. Translated, it gives CASSLGIVGNTQYF.